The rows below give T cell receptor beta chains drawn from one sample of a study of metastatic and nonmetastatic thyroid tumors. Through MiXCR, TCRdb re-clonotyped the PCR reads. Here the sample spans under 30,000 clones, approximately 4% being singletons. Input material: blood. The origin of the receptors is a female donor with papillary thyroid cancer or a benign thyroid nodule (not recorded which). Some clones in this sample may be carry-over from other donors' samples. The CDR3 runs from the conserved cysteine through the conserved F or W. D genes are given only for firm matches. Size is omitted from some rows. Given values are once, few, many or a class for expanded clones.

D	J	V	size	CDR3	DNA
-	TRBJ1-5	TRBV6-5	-	CASSSDSYQAQHF	TGTGCCAGCAGTTCAGACAGTTATCAAGCCCAGCATTTT
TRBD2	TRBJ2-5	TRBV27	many	CASSAYPRLAGGQETQYF	TGTGCCAGCAGTGCCTACCCCAGGCTAGCGGGAGGGCAAGAGACCCAGTACTTC
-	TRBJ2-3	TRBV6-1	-	CASSEADGATDTQYF	TGTGCCAGCAGTGAAGCGGACGGGGCCACAGATACGCAGTATTTT
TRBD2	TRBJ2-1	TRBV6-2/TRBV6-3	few	CASSQLAGGRHEQFF	TGTGCCAGCAGCCAACTAGCGGGGGGCCGCCATGAGCAGTTCTTC
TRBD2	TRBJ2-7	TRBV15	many	CATSLGTSPDEQYF	TGTGCCACCAGCTTAGGGACTAGTCCGGACGAGCAGTACTTC
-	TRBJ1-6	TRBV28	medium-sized	CASSSPFRGRGSPLHF	TGTGCCAGCAGCTCCCCCTTCAGGGGCCGGGGGTCACCCCTCCACTTT
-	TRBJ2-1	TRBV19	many	CASSIGPGRSYNEQFF	TGTGCCAGTAGTATAGGTCCAGGGAGGTCCTACAATGAGCAGTTCTTC
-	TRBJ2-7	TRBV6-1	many	CASSGGWGNSSSYEQYF	TGTGCCAGCAGTGGTGGTTGGGGGAACTCTAGCTCCTACGAGCAGTACTTC
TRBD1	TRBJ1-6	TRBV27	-	CASSPIDRANSPLHF	TGTGCCAGCAGCCCTATAGACAGGGCCAATTCACCCCTCCACTTT
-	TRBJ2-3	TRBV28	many	CASSFRTGVPDTDTQYF	TGTGCCAGCAGTTTTCGAACGGGAGTGCCGGACACAGATACGCAGTATTTT
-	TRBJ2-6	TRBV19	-	CAAKGGPGANVLTF	TGTGCCGCTAAGGGAGGTCCTGGGGCCAACGTCCTGACTTTC
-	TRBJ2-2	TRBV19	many	CASGPDLANTGELFF	TGTGCCAGTGGACCGGACCTTGCGAACACCGGGGAGCTGTTTTTT
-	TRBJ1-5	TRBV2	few	CASSELAGLTPQHF	TGTGCCAGCAGTGAATTGGCAGGCCTAACTCCCCAGCATTTT
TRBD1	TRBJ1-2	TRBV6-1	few	CASRPGQGNYGYTF	TGTGCCAGCAGACCAGGACAGGGGAACTATGGCTACACCTTC
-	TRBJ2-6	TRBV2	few	CARRSSGANVLTF	TGTGCCAGACGAAGCTCTGGGGCCAACGTCCTGACTTTC
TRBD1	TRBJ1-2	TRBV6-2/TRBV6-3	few	CASSYRRPGQGNYGYTF	TGTGCCAGCAGTTACCGCCGACCGGGACAGGGAAACTATGGCTACACCTTC
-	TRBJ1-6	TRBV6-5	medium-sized	CASSYGVTSPLHF	TGTGCCAGCAGTTACGGGGTAACTTCACCCCTCCACTTT